One sample yielded the 29 T cell receptor beta chains listed below, sequenced in a study of human T cells and chemical hapten exposure. TCRdb used MiXCR to reprocess the RACE reads, holding one entry per CDR3 protein. The data contain over 70,000 distinct CDR3 sequences, 6.5% to 10% of them singletons. Specified time point: patch test 2, 6 weeks after DPC sensitization. Stated treatment: therapeutic diphenylcyclopropenone sensitization with weekly scalp DPC. Sequenced here: whole blood, sampled in connection with sensitization to the hapten diphenylcyclopropenone (DPC). The source is a woman aged 50 to 65 with alopecia areata. Some clones in this sample may be carry-over from other donors' samples.

The V call is TRBV29-1, the J call TRBJ2-7; 13 bases line up with TRBD2. The V gene end was trimmed by 3 bases and the J gene end by 4 bases; junction bases not matched to a gene: 3. In germline, CDR1 is SQVTM, CDR2 ANQGSEA. The CDR3 has 14 residues. This CDR3 reads CSVDGGLAGYEQYF. The CDR3 bases are TGCAGCGTTGACGGGGGACTAGCGGGGTACGAGCAGTACTTC.

The rearrangement joins TRBV24-1 to TRBJ2-7, with TRBD1 as a possible D gene (6 bases). Looked up from germline, CDR1 is KGHDR and CDR2 is SFDVKD. V lost 7 bases to trimming and J lost 3 bases, with 12 bases between them. The CDR3 consists of 13 residues. This chain's CDR3 is CATSAGADYEQYF. In DNA, the CDR3 is TGTGCCACCAGCGCAGGGGCTGACTACGAGCAGTACTTC.

This clonotype was seen a few times. One end of the junction fails to match germline, which may point to a read error. The V call is TRBV11-3, the J call TRBJ1-6, with no clear D. The CDR3 length is 13 residues. Per germline, CDR1 SGHNT and CDR2 YENEEA. In DNA form, the CDR3 reads TGTGCCAGCAGCCGAGCACGGGATTCACCCCTCAACTTT. It encodes CASSRARDSPLNF.

V usage is TRBV29-1 and J usage is TRBJ2-5, with TRBD1 identical over 9 bases. J was trimmed by 4 bases and V by 7 bases; bases with no gene match: 7. The CDR3 totals 13 residues. The germline CDR1 and CDR2 sequences are SQVTM and ANQGSEA. The CDR3 bases are TGCAGCGGGGGACAGGGAGCCGGAGAGACCCAGTACTTC. Its translation is CSGGQGAGETQYF.

About this clonotype itself: A read error may produce the germline difference seen at one junction end. V usage is TRBV19 and J usage is TRBJ1-5; no definite D call. The germline V gene has CDR1 LNHDA and CDR2 SQIVND (reference sequence). The CDR3 runs 18 residues. The chain's CDR3 is CASGIVVGLSYSNQPQHF. Here the CDR3 DNA reads TGTGCCAGTGGTATAGTGGTCGGCCTTAGCTATAGCAATCAGCCCCAGCATTTT.

In its sample, this clonotype was seen a few times. This chain links TRBV13 with TRBJ1-1, with 10 bases identical to TRBD1. CDR1 is PRHDT, CDR2 FYEKMQ, per germline (reference sequence). V was pared by 2 bases and J by 4 bases, with 16 bases of the junction left unmatched. This CDR3 has 19 amino acids. The CDR3 nucleotides read TGTGCCAGCAGCTTAATCGAGGAGCGGACAGGGGGGAGTGGCACTGAAGCTTTCTTT. Translating gives CASSLIEERTGGSGTEAFF.

The chain uses TRBV20-1 and TRBJ2-5; D is uncertain. The V gene lost 4 bases and the J gene lost 2 bases, with 8 bases spanning the gap. The CDR3 totals 12 residues. Germline V CDR1 and CDR2: DFQATT, SNEGSKA (reference sequence). CDR3 in DNA: TGCAGTGCTAAGACTTTGCAAGAGACCCAGTACTTC. Translated: CSAKTLQETQYF.

This clonotype has ten or more counts. The rearrangement joins TRBV5-1 to TRBJ2-2, with D uncertain. The CDR3 extends over 16 amino acids. The germline V gene encodes CDR1 SGHRS and CDR2 YFSETQ. Trimming cost V 0 bases and J 2 bases, with 11 bases left between them. The CDR3 loop is CASSLADGGNTGELFF. CDR3 sequence (DNA): TGCGCCAGCAGCTTGGCCGATGGCGGTAACACCGGGGAGCTGTTTTTT.

V usage is TRBV6-7 and J usage is TRBJ2-1; possible D gene TRBD1, 5 bases. TRBV6-7 is an open reading frame whose function is uncertain. The CDR3 is made up of 13 amino acids. V shed 2 bases and J shed 5 bases, with 7 bases lying between them. In DNA form, the CDR3 reads TGTGCCAGCAGTTACGAGACAGACAATGAGCAGTTCTTC. This sequence encodes CASSYETDNEQFF.

The J gene is TRBJ1-1, the V gene TRBV15, with no clear D. Germline V gives CDR1 LNHNV, CDR2 YYDKDF (reference sequence). V lost 6 bases, J lost 8 bases, and 22 bases lay in between. The CDR3 covers 15 residues. Here the CDR3 reads CATRPVEDGAREAFF. DNA of the CDR3: TGTGCCACCAGACCCGTGGAGGACGGTGCCAGGGAAGCTTTCTTT.

This clonotype was picked up a small number of times. The chain combines TRBV29-1 with TRBJ1-1; possibly TRBD1 for D (5 bases). The CDR3 covers 13 residues. CDR1 and CDR2 from the germline V gene are SQVTM and ANQGSEA. Trimming pared 6 bases from V and 8 bases from J, leaving 19 bases between. DNA of the CDR3: TGCAGCGTCCCGGGACTAAGACGAAGCGAAGCTTTCTTT. Amino acid sequence: CSVPGLRRSEAFF. Full variable domain (rest looked up from reference TRBV29-1 and TRBJ1-1): SAVISQKPSRDICQRGTSLTIQCQVDSQVTMMFWYRQQPGQSLTLIATANQGSEATYESGFVIDKFPISRPNLTFSTLTVSNMSPEDSSIYLCSVPGLRRSEAFFGQGTRLTVV.

The table lists this clonotype with a few counts. The gene calls are TRBV7-3 and TRBJ1-3; possibly TRBD1 for D (5 bases). V dropped 4 bases and J dropped 9 bases, with 16 bases sitting between them. CDR1 and CDR2 from the germline V gene are SGHTA and FQGTGA. This CDR3 contains 14 residues. The CDR3: CASSSGLSSSTIYF. CDR3 in DNA: TGTGCCAGCAGCTCGGGACTTTCCTCCAGCACCATATATTTT. The variable domain in full, with the rest retrieved from reference TRBV7-3 and TRBJ1-3, is GAGVSQTPSNKVTEKGKYVELRCDPISGHTALYWYRQSLGQGPEFLIYFQGTGAADDSGLPNDRFFAVRPEGSVSTLKIQRTERGDSAVYLCASSSGLSSSTIYFGEGSWLTVV.

At least ten counts were recorded for this clonotype. The chain combines TRBV20-1 with TRBJ1-6; TRBD1 agrees at 9 bases. There are 16 residues in the CDR3. Germline CDR1 DFQATT, CDR2 SNEGSKA (reference sequence). Unmatched junction bases numbered 7, after V lost 0 bases and J lost 7 bases. CDR3 residues: CSARDTDRGENSPLHF. Written as DNA, the CDR3 is TGCAGTGCTAGAGATACGGACAGGGGTGAGAATTCACCCCTCCACTTT.

V gene TRBV27 combines with J gene TRBJ1-2; D ambiguous. V was trimmed by 3 bases and J by 4 bases, leaving 9 bases between them. The CDR3 runs 13 residues. Germline V gives CDR1 MNHEY, CDR2 SMNVEV (reference sequence). CDR3 amino acids: CASSLGGVYGYTF. The CDR3 coding sequence is TGTGCCAGCAGTTTGGGAGGTGTCTATGGCTACACCTTC.

The gene calls are TRBV7-2 and TRBJ2-3; TRBD1 might be the D (5 bases). Germline CDR1 reads SGHTA; CDR2 reads FQGNSA. The CDR3 length is 14 residues. V lost 5 bases, J lost 2 bases, and 11 bases lay in between. The CDR3 DNA reads TGTGCCAGCAGCCTAGGACACCACACAGATACGCAGTATTTT. Its translation is CASSLGHHTDTQYF.

The chain employs TRBV6-6 and TRBJ2-3; D remains unclear. The CDR3 has 17 residues. CDR1 is MNHNY and CDR2 is SVGAGI in the germline V gene (reference sequence). V gave up 0 bases and J gave up 0 bases, with 13 bases separating them. CDR3 sequence: CASSYSADAFSTDTQYF. The CDR3 DNA reads as TGTGCCAGCAGTTACTCTGCAGATGCCTTTAGCACAGATACGCAGTATTTT.

This clonotype appeared once. This sequence may be a read error, since a much larger clone differs from it by one base. The gene calls are TRBV29-1 and TRBJ1-4; 7 bases align to TRBD1. The germline CDR1 and CDR2 sequences are SQVTM and ANQGSEA. Losses at the gene ends were 7 bases for V and 7 bases for J; bases not matched to a gene: 12. This CDR3 contains 14 residues. The CDR3 here is CSDVTGAGGEKLFF. The CDR3 DNA sequence: TGCAGCGATGTCACAGGGGCCGGAGGTGAAAAACTGTTTTTT.

In nucleotides, the CDR3 is TGCAGTGCTAGAGACCGACTAGCGGGAGTCTATGGGCAGTACTTC. As protein: CSARDRLAGVYGQYF. V usage is TRBV20-1 and J usage is TRBJ2-7, with 12 bases that match TRBD2. CDR3 length: 15 amino acids. The trim removed 0 bases at V and 9 bases at J, leaving 9 bases unmatched. CDR1 and CDR2 from the germline V gene are DFQATT and SNEGSKA (reference sequence).

This clonotype was seen more than once but under ten times. CDR3 nucleotide sequence: TGTGCCAGCAGCCCCCCAGCGGGGTACGAGCAGTACTTC. This gives the protein CASSPPAGYEQYF. V is TRBV7-9 and J is TRBJ2-7; 7 bases are shared with TRBD2. The CDR3 covers 13 residues. Trimming cost V 5 bases and J 4 bases; bases outside gene matches: 5. CDR1 is SEHNR, CDR2 FQNEAQ, per germline (reference sequence).

This clonotype was observed a few times. The V and J genes are TRBV27 and TRBJ2-3, with 8 bases lining up with TRBD2. The CDR3 length is 14 residues. Germline V gives CDR1 MNHEY, CDR2 SMNVEV (reference sequence). Unmatched junction bases numbered 3, after V lost 3 bases and J lost 4 bases. The CDR3 spells CASSFTGGADTQYF. In DNA, the CDR3 is TGTGCCAGCAGTTTTACCGGGGGGGCAGATACGCAGTATTTT.

This clonotype has a handful of counts. The chain recombines TRBV6-5 with TRBJ2-1; 7 bases are shared with TRBD1. This CDR3 region has 14 residues. The V and J ends lost 5 bases and 7 bases, in that order; junction bases with no gene match: 8. The germline V gene encodes CDR1 MNHEY and CDR2 SVGAGI. The CDR3 DNA sequence: TGTGCCAGCAGTATACCCGGGACAGATAATGAGCAGTTCTTC. The encoded protein is CASSIPGTDNEQFF.

The chain uses TRBV12-5 and TRBJ2-1; the D is unclear. The CDR3 has 13 amino acids. V dropped 4 bases and J dropped 12 bases, with 16 bases sitting between them. Per germline, CDR1 LGHNT and CDR2 FRNRAP. This CDR3 is CASGSEPGPAQFF. The CDR3 DNA is TGTGCTAGTGGTTCGGAACCAGGCCCTGCGCAGTTCTTC.

This clonotype was counted between two and nine times. The chain carries TRBV13 and TRBJ2-5, with 8 bases that match TRBD2. Germline CDR1 reads PRHDT; CDR2 reads FYEKMQ (reference sequence). The CDR3 runs to 16 residues. Trimming cost V 0 bases and J 1 base; bases outside gene matches: 4. The CDR3 here is CASSLGASGLQETQYF. Written as DNA, the CDR3 is TGTGCCAGCAGCTTAGGGGCTAGCGGGCTCCAAGAGACCCAGTACTTC.

This clonotype has a count of ten or more. This rearrangement joins TRBV12-3 or TRBV12-4 to TRBJ2-1, with TRBD2 matching over 10 bases. The CDR3 consists of 15 residues. The V segment lost 6 bases and the J segment 8 bases; nucleotides outside the gene matches: 10. The chain's CDR3 is CASSLLAGFTHEQFF. CDR3 nucleotides: TGTGCCAGCAGCCTACTAGCGGGGTTTACCCATGAGCAGTTCTTC.

This clonotype showed up many times. V and J are TRBV7-2 and TRBJ2-7; 7 nucleotides align to TRBD2. The J segment lost 0 bases and the V segment lost 4 bases, leaving 6 bases of the junction unmatched. The CDR3 length is 15 residues. The germline V gene has CDR1 SGHTA and CDR2 FQGNSA. The CDR3 spells CASSSERGSSYEQYF. CDR3 DNA: TGTGCCAGCAGCTCAGAGCGGGGCAGCTCCTACGAGCAGTACTTC.

There are many counts of this clonotype. The chain carries TRBV6-2 or TRBV6-3 and TRBJ2-7; D unresolved. V shed 7 bases and J shed 4 bases, with 8 bases lying between them. Germline assignment: CDR1 MNHEY and CDR2 SVGEGT. The CDR3 length is 11 residues. The CDR3 nucleotides read TGTGCCAGCACCCTGGGATACGAGCAGTACTTC. This translates into CASTLGYEQYF.

This clonotype was picked up many times. This chain joins TRBV5-1 and TRBJ2-7; D possibly corresponds to TRBD2 (5 bases). V was clipped by 2 bases and J by 6 bases, with 12 bases between them. Germline-derived CDR1 and CDR2 are SGHRS and YFSETQ. The CDR3 sequence is 13 residues long. DNA for the CDR3: TGCGCCAGCAGCTTCCGAGGAGAGGGCGAGCAGTACTTC. Translation gives CASSFRGEGEQYF.

The sample holds a few counts of this clonotype. The J gene is TRBJ1-1, the V gene TRBV12-3 or TRBV12-4, with D hard to call. CDR3 length equals 13 residues. Trimming left V 1 base short and J 9 bases short, with 12 bases between. The CDR3: CASSLGLTFKAFF. DNA for the CDR3: TGTGCCAGCAGTTTAGGCCTGACGTTTAAAGCTTTCTTT.

The gene calls are TRBV12-3 or TRBV12-4 and TRBJ2-3, with 9 bases lining up with TRBD2. This CDR3 contains 12 residues. The CDR3 DNA follows: TGTGTCCAGCGGGGGGCCCAGGATACGCAGTATTTT. As protein: CVQRGAQDTQYF.